These 22 T cell receptor beta chains were all obtained from the same sample, sequenced in a study of blood T cell repertoires in COVID-19. TCRdb keeps only in-frame clones here, not all; method: immunoSEQ multiplex PCR. The sample yields 200,000 to 300,000 clones, about four fifths seen once. The sequencing sample was made of peripheral blood. Receptors originate from a woman aged 80 or over with COVID-19, enrolled during active disease.

The chain employs TRBV4-3 and TRBJ1-4; 7 nucleotides line up with TRBD1. Losses at the gene ends were 6 bases for V and 2 bases for J; bases not matched to a gene: 6. The CDR3 extends over 15 amino acids. Per the germline V gene, CDR1 is LGHNA and CDR2 is YSLEER. The CDR3 nucleotides are TGCGCCAGCAGGCCCGACAGGGTCACTAATGAAAAACTGTTTTTT. This sequence encodes CASRPDRVTNEKLFF.

The chain joins TRBV7-3 to TRBJ2-7; weak D call: TRBD2 (5 bases). The CDR3 totals 15 residues. Germline values: CDR1 SGHTA, CDR2 FQGTGA. Trimming stripped 4 bases from V and 2 bases from J, with 15 bases between. In nucleotides, the CDR3 is TGTGCCAGCAGCTCCAACGGAGGACTTACCTACGAGCAGTACTTC. Its protein product is CASSSNGGLTYEQYF.

This chain joins TRBV2 and TRBJ1-2, with D unclear. The germline gives CDR1 SNHLY, CDR2 FYNNEI. With 6 bases removed from V and 5 bases from J, the gap between germline ends came to 16 bases. The CDR3 length is 14 residues. The CDR3 DNA reads as TGTGCCAGCAGCCTGACAATCCTAACATATGGCTACACCTTC. Translated, it gives CASSLTILTYGYTF.

This chain connects TRBV2 to TRBJ2-1; possible D gene TRBD1, 5 bases. This CDR3 is 11 amino acids long. V shed 6 bases and J shed 8 bases, with 8 bases lying between them. Looked up from germline, CDR1 is SNHLY and CDR2 is FYNNEI. The CDR3 DNA is TGTGCCAGCAGCAGGGTGGATGAGCAGTTCTTC. It codes for CASSRVDEQFF.

V and J are TRBV5-1 and TRBJ1-3; D remains unclear. The CDR3 runs to 15 residues. V was trimmed by 0 bases and J by 3 bases, leaving 10 bases between them. Germline V gives CDR1 SGHRS, CDR2 YFSETQ. The CDR3 loop reads CASSLDGVLGNTIYF. CDR3 sequence (DNA): TGCGCCAGCAGCTTGGACGGGGTACTTGGAAACACCATATATTTT.

The chain has TRBV5-5 and TRBJ2-3, with TRBD2 identical over 10 bases. This CDR3 is built from 16 residues. CDR1 SGHKS and CDR2 YYEKEE come from the germline V gene (reference sequence). The V segment lost 0 bases and the J segment 4 bases; nucleotides outside the gene matches: 5. The CDR3 is CASSLGVAGGADTQYF. In nucleotides, the CDR3 is TGTGCCAGCAGCTTGGGGGTAGCGGGAGGTGCAGATACGCAGTATTTT.

The rearrangement joins TRBV19 to TRBJ1-1; 11 bases line up with TRBD1. After removal of 6 bases from V and 6 bases from J, the junction contained 12 bases not matched to a gene. This CDR3 comprises 16 residues. Per the germline V gene, CDR1 is LNHDA and CDR2 is SQIVND (reference sequence). In DNA, the CDR3 is TGTGCCAGTAGGAAGGGACAGGGGGGACCTGACCCTGAAGCTTTCTTT. This encodes CASRKGQGGPDPEAFF.

The chain links TRBV11-2 to TRBJ1-4; tentatively, D is TRBD1 (5 bases). This CDR3 is 16 amino acids long. With 3 bases removed from V and 2 bases from J, the gap between germline ends came to 13 bases. Germline assignment: CDR1 SGHAT and CDR2 FQNNGV. CDR3 coding DNA: TGTGCCAGCAGCTTCCAGGGCCTCGCGACTAATGAAAAACTGTTTTTT. This encodes CASSFQGLATNEKLFF. Using reference TRBV11-2 and TRBJ1-4 for the parts outside the CDR3, the full variable domain is EAGVAQSPRYKIIEKRQSVAFWCNPISGHATLYWYQQILGQGPKLLIQFQNNGVVDDSQLPKDRFSAERLKGVDSTLKIQPAKLEDSAVYLCASSFQGLATNEKLFFGSGTQLSVL.

The chain uses TRBV2 and TRBJ2-5; 12 bases are shared with TRBD2. V trimming: 6 bases; J trimming: 4 bases; junction bases outside the gene matches: 6. The CDR3 is 15 residues long. Germline V CDR1 and CDR2: SNHLY, FYNNEI. The CDR3 loop is CASSEMGLAGETQYF. In nucleotides, the CDR3 is TGTGCCAGCAGCGAGATGGGACTAGCGGGAGAGACCCAGTACTTC.

There are a few counts of this clone. CDR3 in DNA: TGTGCCAGCAGACCATACCAGCGTTCACCCCTCCACTTT. Protein product: CASRPYQRSPLHF. This chain connects TRBV6-5 to TRBJ1-6, with D uncertain. Trimming shortened V by 6 bases and J by 9 bases, and 12 bases separated the two germline ends. The CDR3 length is 13 residues. CDR1 is MNHEY and CDR2 is SVGAGI in the germline V gene.

The chain is built from TRBV3-1 (or the pseudogene TRBV3-2) and TRBJ2-2; TRBD1 is a possible D gene (7 bases). Germline-derived CDR1 and CDR2 are LGHDT and YNNKEL (reference sequence). This CDR3 region has 14 residues. Trimming took off 1 base at V and 9 bases at J, with 12 bases between the two ends. The CDR3 protein is CASSQAQGGRELFF. The CDR3 bases are TGTGCCAGCAGCCAAGCCCAGGGGGGCCGGGAGCTGTTTTTT.

This chain joins TRBV28 and TRBJ2-3, with 10 nucleotides matching TRBD2. CDR3 length: 14 amino acids. Germline CDR1 MDHEN, CDR2 SYDVKM. J gave up 8 bases and V 7 bases, and 9 bases lay outside the gene matches. The DNA of the CDR3 is TGTGCCAGCACTAGCGGGAGTATGAGAGGTACGCAGTATTTT. This codes for CASTSGSMRGTQYF.

The rearrangement uses TRBV12-3 or TRBV12-4 and TRBJ1-2; 7 positions match TRBD1. Losses at the gene ends were 3 bases for V and 8 bases for J; bases not matched to a gene: 6. The CDR3 has 13 amino acids. The CDR3 protein is CASSLEGASGYTF. DNA for the CDR3: TGTGCCAGCAGTTTGGAGGGGGCAAGCGGCTACACCTTC.

This sequence joins TRBV5-1 and TRBJ2-3; 7 positions agree with TRBD2. V was clipped by 1 base and J by 5 bases; unmatched bases: 4. The germline CDR1 and CDR2 sequences are SGHRS and YFSETQ. This CDR3 contains 14 residues. The CDR3 here is CASSLSGGVDTQYF. The CDR3 DNA reads as TGCGCCAGCAGCTTGTCGGGGGGAGTAGATACGCAGTATTTT.

This clone was detected only once. The chain has TRBV30 and TRBJ2-1; 10 positions match TRBD1. CDR3 length: 15 residues. The V and J ends lost 1 base and 8 bases, in that order; junction bases with no gene match: 8. The germline CDR1 and CDR2 sequences are GTSNPN and SVGIG (reference sequence). The CDR3, as DNA: TGTGCCTGGAGTGCCGTAACAGGGACAGGGGATGAGCAGTTCTTC. Translation gives CAWSAVTGTGDEQFF. Based on the CDR3 plus reference TRBV30 and TRBJ2-1, the full variable domain is SQTIHQWPATLVQPVGSPLSLECTVEGTSNPNLYWYRQAAGRGLQLLFYSVGIGQISSEVPQNLSASRPQDRQFILSSKKLLLSDSGFYLCAWSAVTGTGDEQFFGPGTRLTVL.

The V gene is TRBV29-1, the J gene TRBJ2-3, with 8 bases matching TRBD1. Germline CDR1 reads SQVTM; CDR2 reads ANQGSEA. V trimming: 4 bases; J trimming: 8 bases; junction bases outside the gene matches: 11. The length of the CDR3 is 14 residues. CDR3 sequence reads: CSVGGQAPTGTQYF. Written as DNA, the CDR3 is TGCAGCGTTGGGGGACAGGCTCCCACGGGTACGCAGTATTTT.

The chain combines TRBV10-3 with TRBJ2-5; tentative D call: TRBD2 (6 bases). This CDR3 comprises 15 residues. Trimming cost V 6 bases and J 5 bases, with 19 bases left between them. The V gene's germline CDR1 is ENHRY and CDR2 SYGVKD. For the CDR3, the DNA is TGTGCCATCAGCGCTGATCCACTAGCCCGGGAGACCCAGTACTTC. This gives the protein CAISADPLARETQYF.

The rearrangement joins TRBV18 to TRBJ2-1; 12 bases match TRBD1. CDR1 is KGHSH and CDR2 is LQKENI in the germline V gene. The CDR3 covers 15 residues. V lost 1 base, J lost 6 bases, and 1 base stayed unmatched. The CDR3 loop is CASSPQGQGANEQFF. The CDR3 DNA sequence: TGTGCCAGCTCACCACAGGGACAGGGGGCCAATGAGCAGTTCTTC. The full variable domain, completed using reference TRBV18 and TRBJ2-1, is NAGVMQNPRHLVRRRGQEARLRCSPMKGHSHVYWYRQLPEEGLKFMVYLQKENIIDESGMPKERFSAEFPKEGPSILRIQQVVRGDSAAYFCASSPQGQGANEQFFGPGTRLTVL.

The genes are TRBV5-1 and TRBJ1-2; TRBD1 aligns across 7 bases. Trimming at V came to 4 bases and at J to 5 bases, leaving 8 bases not matched to a gene. Germline assignment: CDR1 SGHRS and CDR2 YFSETQ. This CDR3 has 14 amino acids. The CDR3 spells CASSLGTEVYGYTF. The CDR3 region has the DNA TGCGCCAGCAGCCTTGGGACAGAAGTATATGGCTACACCTTC.

The chain joins TRBV28 to TRBJ2-3; 11 bases match TRBD2. This CDR3 comprises 16 residues. The V gene end was trimmed by 5 bases and the J gene end by 5 bases; junction bases not matched to a gene: 9. Germline loops: CDR1 MDHEN, CDR2 SYDVKM. In DNA form, the CDR3 reads TGTGCCAGCAGTCCGGGAGGACTAGCGGGCCGAGATACGCAGTATTTT. Amino acids: CASSPGGLAGRDTQYF.

Notes on this clone: Within the sample, other DNA sequences also encode this same CDR3. The genes are TRBV5-1 and TRBJ1-2, with D possibly being TRBD1 (6 bases). The CDR3 has 12 residues. The germline CDR1 and CDR2 sequences are SGHRS and YFSETQ. The ends were cut back, 5 bases at V and 6 bases at J, with 11 bases in the middle. The CDR3: CASSFNRDGYTF. The CDR3 region has the DNA TGCGCCAGCAGTTTCAACAGGGATGGCTACACCTTC.

This chain joins TRBV20-1 and TRBJ2-5; D uncertain. The CDR3 is made up of 11 amino acids. V was clipped by 4 bases and J by 5 bases, with 8 bases between them. Germline V lookup: CDR1 DFQATT, CDR2 SNEGSKA (reference sequence). CDR3 bases: TGCAGTGCTAAACCTGAGGAGACCCAGTACTTC. Translated, it gives CSAKPEETQYF.